The 31 T cell receptor beta chains below were found in one sample sequenced in a study of vaccination effects on CD4 cells after COVID-19. No antigen has been identified for these receptors. Profiling relied on immunoSEQ multiplex PCR, and the TCRdb table lists in-frame clones only, not all of them. Among 20,000 to 25,000 clones listed, 80% to 90% were seen once. In the ViraFEST assay, antigen-specific CD4+ clonotypes were identified by expansion after peptide-pool stimulation. After more than 8 days in culture, the CD4+ T cells were isolated. Every participant took two doses of the BNT162b2 or mRNA-1273 vaccine. Sequenced material: CD4+ T cells from PBMCs cultured with SARS-CoV-2 spike peptides, taken after COVID-19 vaccination. These receptors all stem from a human donor who received a COVID-19 vaccine. Some clones in this sample may be carry-over from other donors' samples.

Of note for this clone: Compared with germline, one end of the junction differs, possibly owing to a read error. The J gene is TRBJ1-1, the V gene TRBV12-3 or TRBV12-4; tentatively, D is TRBD1 (6 bases). The CDR3 length is 11 residues. The CDR3 loop reads CASSTQRGGDF. DNA of the CDR3: TGTGCCAGCAGTACCCAACGAGGGGGAGATTTT.

In this sample, this clone turned up once. The chain combines TRBV5-1 with TRBJ2-1; tentatively, D is TRBD1 or TRBD2 (5 bases each). Trimming stripped 8 bases from V and 7 bases from J, with 16 bases between. This CDR3 comprises 13 residues. Germline V lookup: CDR1 SGHRS, CDR2 YFSETQ. The DNA of the CDR3 is TGCGCCAGTCAACCGATCTGGGGGAATGAGCAGTTCTTC. Translating gives CASQPIWGNEQFF.

CDR3 sequence: CASSYNLAAEETQYF. In nucleotides, the CDR3 is TGTGCCAGCAGTTACAACCTAGCGGCCGAAGAGACCCAGTACTTC. V and J are TRBV6-5 and TRBJ2-5; TRBD2 aligns across 7 bases. Germline lookup yields CDR1 MNHEY and CDR2 SVGAGI. The CDR3 contains 15 residues. The V segment lost 2 bases and the J segment 3 bases; nucleotides outside the gene matches: 6.

CDR3: CASTSGGARETQYF. CDR3 coding DNA: TGTGCCAGCACCAGCGGGGGGGCCCGGGAGACCCAGTACTTC. The chain uses TRBV6-5 and TRBJ2-5; 10 bases map to TRBD2. This CDR3 comprises 14 residues. CDR1 is MNHEY, CDR2 SVGAGI, per germline. Unmatched junction bases numbered 7, after V lost 7 bases and J lost 5 bases.

This clone was detected only a few times. The chain carries TRBV24-1 and TRBJ1-5, with 8 bases that match TRBD1. The CDR3 loop spans 15 amino acids. Germline V gives CDR1 KGHDR, CDR2 SFDVKD. V gave up 3 bases and J gave up 3 bases; unmatched junction bases: 3. CDR3 protein: CATSDPDRVNQPQHF. The CDR3 coding sequence is TGTGCCACCAGTGATCCGGACAGGGTCAATCAGCCCCAGCATTTT.

The V call is TRBV6-4, the J call TRBJ2-1; 13 positions match TRBD2. The trim removed 5 bases at V and 7 bases at J, leaving 5 bases unmatched. Germline lookup yields CDR1 MRHNA and CDR2 SNTAGT. There are 15 residues in the CDR3. The CDR3 DNA reads TGTGCCAGCAGTCAGGGACTAGCGGGGACAAATGAGCAGTTCTTC. Translated, it gives CASSQGLAGTNEQFF.

The V and J genes are TRBV9 and TRBJ1-6, with 7 bases aligning to TRBD1. This CDR3 has 14 amino acids. V was pared by 3 bases and J by 14 bases, with 11 bases of the junction left unmatched. CDR1 SGDLS and CDR2 YYNGEE come from the germline V gene. The CDR3 loop is CASSATGQSPALHF. The DNA for the CDR3 is TGTGCCAGCAGCGCGACGGGACAGTCCCCAGCCCTCCACTTT.

A few counts support this clone. The genes are TRBV4-1 and TRBJ1-5; the D gene is possibly TRBD1 (6 bases). This CDR3 contains 16 residues. Germline CDR1 is MGHRA and CDR2 is YSYEKL. The V end lost 0 bases, the J end lost 5 bases, and 14 bases lay between the germline ends. The CDR3 nucleotides read TGCGCCAGCAGCCAAGATGGATCACAGGGATATCAGCCCCAGCATTTT. As protein: CASSQDGSQGYQPQHF.

The chain couples TRBV25-1 to TRBJ2-7, with 7 nucleotides matching TRBD1. Germline V CDR1 and CDR2: MGHDK, SYGVNS. Losses at the gene ends were 4 bases for V and 5 bases for J; bases not matched to a gene: 8. There are 14 residues in the CDR3. CDR3 DNA sequence: TGTGCCAGCAGTGTAGGGGGCAATCGAGACGAGCAGTACGTC. Translated, it gives CASSVGGNRDEQYV.

This chain joins TRBV12-3 or TRBV12-4 and TRBJ1-2, with TRBD1 identical over 8 bases. There are 13 residues in the CDR3. The ends lost 7 bases at V and 5 bases at J; junction bases unmatched: 6. In nucleotides, the CDR3 is TGTGCCAGCAATCCGACAGGGGAGTATGGCTACACCTTC. Amino acid sequence: CASNPTGEYGYTF.

The rearrangement uses TRBV12-3 or TRBV12-4 and TRBJ2-5; possible D gene TRBD1, 6 bases. The CDR3 has 13 amino acids. Trimming removed 1 base from V and 5 bases from J, with 8 bases in between. This CDR3 is CASSLVGAETQYF. The CDR3 region has the DNA TGTGCCAGCAGTTTAGTGGGGGCTGAGACCCAGTACTTC.

The DNA of the CDR3 is TGTGCCACCAGTGACGCCGGGTGGACTGAAGCTTTCTTT. Its protein is CATSDAGWTEAFF. The chain carries TRBV24-1 and TRBJ1-1; D unresolved. V was clipped by 4 bases and J by 5 bases, with 10 bases between them. Per germline, CDR1 KGHDR and CDR2 SFDVKD. The CDR3 consists of 13 residues.

Here the CDR3 reads CASSARQGVGTDTQYF. CDR3 DNA sequence: TGTGCCAGTAGTGCCCGACAGGGGGTAGGAACAGATACGCAGTATTTT. The V gene is TRBV19, the J gene TRBJ2-3, with 9 bases identical to TRBD1. The CDR3 runs 16 residues. Germline V gene lookup returns CDR1 LNHDA and CDR2 SQIVND (reference sequence). The J segment lost 3 bases and the V segment lost 5 bases, leaving 9 bases of the junction unmatched.

The chain recombines TRBV7-3 with TRBJ2-3; no reliable D call. With 1 base removed from V and 2 bases from J, the gap between germline ends came to 7 bases. Germline V gene data show CDR1 as SGHTA and CDR2 as FQGTGA. This CDR3 contains 14 residues. In DNA, the CDR3 is TGTGCCAGCAGCTTAATGCGGAACACAGATACGCAGTATTTT. Protein product: CASSLMRNTDTQYF.

The rearrangement joins TRBV5-1 to TRBJ2-2; D gene ambiguous. Germline loops: CDR1 SGHRS, CDR2 YFSETQ. This CDR3 has 14 residues. The V gene lost 4 bases and the J gene lost 1 base, with 8 bases spanning the gap. The CDR3 nucleotides read TGCGCCAGCAGCCAAATCGGGAACACCGGGGAGCTGTTTTTT. Its translation: CASSQIGNTGELFF.

This chain joins TRBV7-9 and TRBJ2-2; TRBD1 matches at 8 bases. Unmatched junction bases numbered 10, after V lost 4 bases and J lost 6 bases. CDR1 SEHNR and CDR2 FQNEAQ come from the germline V gene (reference sequence). The CDR3 sequence is 16 residues long. CDR3 DNA sequence: TGTGCCAGCAGCTCTAAACCAGGGGGCGAAGCCGGGGAGCTGTTTTTT. Encoded protein: CASSSKPGGEAGELFF. The complete variable domain, with remaining parts taken from reference TRBV7-9 and TRBJ2-2, reads DTGVSQNPRHKITKRGQNVTFRCDPISEHNRLYWYRQTLGQGPEFLTYFQNEAQLEKSRLLSDRFSAERPKGSFSTLEIQRTEQGDSAMYLCASSSKPGGEAGELFFGEGSRLTVL.

The J gene is TRBJ2-2, the V gene TRBV19; D tentatively reads TRBD1 or TRBD2 (6 bases each). This CDR3 contains 16 residues. Trimming cost V 7 bases and J 3 bases, with 18 bases left between them. Germline-derived CDR1 and CDR2 are LNHDA and SQIVND (reference sequence). CDR3 sequence (DNA): TGTGCCAGTACGGGGGCGGGGCAGGTGGACACCGGGGAGCTGTTTTTT. It yields the protein CASTGAGQVDTGELFF.

The chain joins TRBV29-1 to TRBJ1-1; TRBD1 is a possible D gene (5 bases). The germline V gene encodes CDR1 SQVTM and CDR2 ANQGSEA. V was cut by 4 bases and J by 4 bases, with 10 bases left in between. The CDR3 runs 12 residues. The CDR3 loop reads CSVAPGSTEAFF. Here the CDR3 DNA reads TGCAGCGTTGCCCCAGGGAGCACTGAAGCTTTCTTT.

The chain has TRBV6-2 or TRBV6-3 and TRBJ1-1; D not resolved. CDR3 length: 12 residues. Trimming took off 2 bases at V and 8 bases at J, with 9 bases between the two ends. Germline V gene lookup returns CDR1 MNHEY and CDR2 SVGEGT. In DNA form, the CDR3 reads TGTGCCAGCAGTTACCCGAGACCCGAAGCTTTCTTT. Its translation is CASSYPRPEAFF.

The chain links TRBV12-3 or TRBV12-4 to TRBJ1-2, with 7 nucleotides matching TRBD1. The CDR3 has 13 amino acids. Trimming cost V 6 bases and J 8 bases; bases outside gene matches: 9. As DNA, the CDR3 is TGTGCCAGCAGACGGGACAGTTCACTGGGCTACACCTTC. It codes for CASRRDSSLGYTF.

The CDR3 reads CASSPENIQYF. The CDR3, as DNA: TGTGCCAGCTCACCAGAAAACATTCAGTACTTC. The V and J genes are TRBV18 and TRBJ2-4; D is uncertain. V lost 2 bases to trimming and J lost 5 bases, with 1 base between them. The germline CDR1 and CDR2 sequences are KGHSH and LQKENI. The CDR3 covers 11 residues.

This clone was seen just once. The V and J genes are TRBV5-1 and TRBJ1-4, with 8 bases fitting TRBD1. The CDR3 is made up of 14 amino acids. V lost 2 bases and J lost 5; bases outside the gene matches: 2. Per germline, CDR1 SGHRS and CDR2 YFSETQ. The CDR3, as DNA: TGCGCCAGCAGCTTAGGGACAGGAAATGAAAAACTGTTTTTT. It specifies CASSLGTGNEKLFF.

This clone was observed a handful of times. This sequence joins TRBV19 and TRBJ2-1; 10 bases align to TRBD2. The CDR3 covers 15 residues. Germline values: CDR1 LNHDA, CDR2 SQIVND (reference sequence). Trimming cost V 7 bases and J 4 bases; bases outside gene matches: 7. The CDR3 DNA sequence: TGTGCCAGTACCCAGCGGGGGGGCCGGTACAATGAGCAGTTCTTC. Residues: CASTQRGGRYNEQFF.

The chain recombines TRBV5-1 with TRBJ2-5, with 11 bases identical to TRBD1. V lost 10 bases to trimming and J lost 2 bases; unmatched junction nucleotides: 7. This CDR3 is 14 amino acids long. Germline V lookup: CDR1 SGHRS, CDR2 YFSETQ. As DNA, the CDR3 is TGCGCCTCTACGGGGACAGGGGGTCAAGAGACCCAGTACTTC. This sequence encodes CASTGTGGQETQYF.

The V and J genes are TRBV2 and TRBJ2-5, with 10 bases fitting TRBD2. Germline values: CDR1 SNHLY, CDR2 FYNNEI. Unmatched junction bases numbered 7, after V lost 0 bases and J lost 3 bases. The CDR3 consists of 17 residues. The CDR3 coding sequence is TGTGCCAGCAGTGAAGCGCCAAGCGGGGGGGAGAAAGAGACCCAGTACTTC. This encodes CASSEAPSGGEKETQYF.

The chain carries TRBV15 and TRBJ2-2; the D call may be TRBD1 or TRBD2 (5 bases each). The germline V and J ends were trimmed by 1 base and 3 bases, with 6 bases remaining between them. This CDR3 has 14 residues. Germline-derived CDR1 and CDR2 are LNHNV and YYDKDF (reference sequence). The chain's CDR3 is CATSRGGDTGELFF. CDR3 in DNA: TGTGCCACCAGCAGAGGAGGGGACACCGGGGAGCTGTTTTTT.

This sequence joins TRBV6-5 and TRBJ1-3; no clear D. Germline-derived CDR1 and CDR2 are MNHEY and SVGAGI. Between the trimmed V and J ends, which lost 6 bases and 4 bases, there was a span of 13 bases. The CDR3 spans 14 residues. CDR3 bases: TGTGCCAGCAGCACAGACAAGGGCGGAAACACCATATATTTT. Its protein product is CASSTDKGGNTIYF.

This chain uses TRBV7-8 with TRBJ2-2, with TRBD2 matching over 12 bases. From germline, CDR1 is SGHVS and CDR2 FQNEAQ. V shed 5 bases, J shed 2 bases, and the junction held 6 bases outside the gene matches. This CDR3 is 17 amino acids long. The CDR3 region has the DNA TGTGCCAGCAGCACTAGCGGGGGGCCGTATAACACCGGGGAGCTGTTTTTT. This codes for CASSTSGGPYNTGELFF.

The CDR3 coding sequence is TGTGCCAGCAGTCCATATTCTACTTCATACTCTAACACCGGGGAGCTGTTTTTT. It translates to CASSPYSTSYSNTGELFF. The chain recombines TRBV6-2 or TRBV6-3 with TRBJ2-2; D not certain. Trimming stripped 5 bases from V and 2 bases from J, with 21 bases between. CDR1 and CDR2 from the germline V gene are MNHEY and SVGEGT. CDR3 length: 18 amino acids.

CDR3 loop: CASSADGSNQPQHF. The CDR3 DNA sequence: TGTGCCAGCTCAGCGGACGGTAGCAATCAGCCCCAGCATTTT. The J gene is TRBJ1-5, the V gene TRBV18; D is unclear. Trimming stripped 5 bases from V and 0 bases from J, with 8 bases between. This CDR3 comprises 14 residues. Germline CDR1 KGHSH, CDR2 LQKENI.

The chain employs TRBV10-3 and TRBJ2-7; D call uncertain. The CDR3 has 13 amino acids. Germline values: CDR1 ENHRY, CDR2 SYGVKD. Trimming pared 0 bases from V and 4 bases from J, leaving 7 bases between. In DNA, the CDR3 is TGTGCCATCAGTGAGTCAATGCTATACGAGCAGTACGTC. This translates into CAISESMLYEQYV.